The T cell receptor (beta chain) under discussion was sequenced for a study of blood T cells in healthy people across ages (dated by TCRdb to between 2015 and 2017). Concerning the study at large: Template switching captured roughly one uniquely barcoded TCR beta cDNA molecule per two T cells in model experiments. Donors were grouped into four age groups: young (average roughly 16 years), middle-aged (over 35), aged (62) and long-lived (about 90). For two donors (one aged 18 to 30 and one aged 80 or older), the study analyzed two additional independent replicas of 1 million unique cDNA reads from the same blood draw. To avoid experimental bias, donors of different ages were distributed randomly across sequencing lanes. Using deep sequencing normalized with unique cDNA molecular identifiers, the study measured how TCR beta repertoire diversity changes with age. Broad study findings and their caveats: Because the CMV infection status of the donors was unknown, age-related changes in expanded clonotypes may potentially have been confounded. Total diversity estimates from one million sequenced T cells were considered lower bounds and underestimates. The percentage of naive T cells measured by flow cytometry correlated strongly with observed TCR beta diversity. As age increased, observed TCR beta diversity per million T cells dropped in a roughly linear way, and a significant reduction was already evident by age 40. The long-lived group showed more naive CD4+ T cells, fewer expanded clones and increased TCR diversity than the aged group, suggesting age selection. Since profiling was done on bulk unsorted PBMCs, naive and antigen-experienced compartments could not be conclusively compared.

Of note for this clonotype: It lacks a known antigen. Being one base from a much bigger clone, this may be a read error.

Systemically healthy Caucasian individuals from Russia, around 38 in total and aged about 6 to 100 years, were included as donors. Around 10 milliliters of peripheral blood were drawn from each donor into EDTA-treated Vacutainer tubes. Ficoll-Paque density-gradient centrifugation was used to isolate PBMCs, with at least 7 million per sample. Trizol reagent was used to extract total RNA from the PBMCs, yielding at least 6 micrograms per sample. For every donor, an aliquot of PBMCs went through flow cytometry to measure the percentages of naive CD45RAhigh/CD27high T cells. The library relied on 5' RACE. Data came from an Illumina HiSeq 2500. A second PCR of 7 to 11 cycles was run with a J-beta primer mix and a sample-barcoded 5' primer. A template-switch 5' adaptor carrying 12 random nucleotides introduced a unique molecular identifier onto each TCR beta cDNA molecule. Each sample yielded at least 3 million CDR3-containing paired-end reads. First-strand cDNA synthesis was performed from all RNA using the Mint cDNA synthesis kit, with priming by a TRBC-specific oligonucleotide. Following uracil-DNA glycosylase treatment, all cDNA underwent a first 18-cycle PCR with the universal primers M1SS and BC2_uni_R. The study's processing was this. Each sample was normalized by randomly selecting 1 million high-quality reads, each carrying a distinct molecular identifier. Reads sharing molecular identifiers were discarded rather than binned into consensus sequences. MiTCR, with a Q25 quality threshold and the strictest error-elimination algorithm, was used for CDR3 identification, clonotype clustering and error correction. A nonparametric unseen species model using Euler transformation provided a lower-bound estimate of total TCR beta diversity. TCRdb itself trimmed the public reads at Q25 with fastp, ran MiXCR and retained productive beta chains. Rows with one shared CDR3 protein collapse into an entry with the most common genes and DNA. Clone size and V and J calls follow TCRdb, not the original study. Recorded for this sample are approximately 730,000 distinct CDR3 sequences; roughly 45% of them occurred a single time. The ten top clones hold approximately 22% of the sample.

According to the germline V gene, CDR1 reads SQVTM and CDR2 reads ANQGSEA. The germline V end is reduced by 7 bases and the J end by 1 base; junction bases left unmatched: 11. Its CDR3 holds 15 amino acids, cysteine through phenylalanine. The CDR3 DNA has 45 bases and is translated from base 1. Rearrangement joined TRBV29-1 to TRBJ1-2; 8 central nucleotides agree with TRBD1. The TCR originated in a woman in her fifties or sixties in good health. The sample was blood. The DNA sequence is as follows: TGCAGCGCTGCTCGGCAGGGGGCGCTTAACTATGGCTACACCTTC. Its translation reads: CSAARQGALNYGYTF.